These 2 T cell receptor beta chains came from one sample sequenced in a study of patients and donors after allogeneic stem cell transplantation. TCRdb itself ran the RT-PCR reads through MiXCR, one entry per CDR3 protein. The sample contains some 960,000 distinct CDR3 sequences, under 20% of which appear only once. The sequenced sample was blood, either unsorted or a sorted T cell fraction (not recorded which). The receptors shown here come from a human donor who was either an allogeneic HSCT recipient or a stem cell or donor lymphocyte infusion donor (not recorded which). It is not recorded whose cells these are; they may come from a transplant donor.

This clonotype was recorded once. Here the CDR3 reads CASSFSLIGAFF. CDR3 DNA sequence: TGTGCCAGCAGTTTCTCCCTCATCGGAGCTTTCTTT. The chain carries TRBV6-6 and TRBJ1-1; D gene unclear. The CDR3 length is 12 residues. V dropped 4 bases and J dropped 10 bases, with 13 bases sitting between them. Germline loops: CDR1 MNHNY, CDR2 SVGAGI (reference sequence).

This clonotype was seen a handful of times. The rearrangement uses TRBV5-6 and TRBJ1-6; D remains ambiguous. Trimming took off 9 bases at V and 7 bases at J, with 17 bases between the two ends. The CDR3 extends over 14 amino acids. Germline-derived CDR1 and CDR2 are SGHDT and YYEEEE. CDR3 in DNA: TGTGCCACCCAGCTTGGACGGAGGAATTCACCCCTCCACTTT. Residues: CATQLGRRNSPLHF.